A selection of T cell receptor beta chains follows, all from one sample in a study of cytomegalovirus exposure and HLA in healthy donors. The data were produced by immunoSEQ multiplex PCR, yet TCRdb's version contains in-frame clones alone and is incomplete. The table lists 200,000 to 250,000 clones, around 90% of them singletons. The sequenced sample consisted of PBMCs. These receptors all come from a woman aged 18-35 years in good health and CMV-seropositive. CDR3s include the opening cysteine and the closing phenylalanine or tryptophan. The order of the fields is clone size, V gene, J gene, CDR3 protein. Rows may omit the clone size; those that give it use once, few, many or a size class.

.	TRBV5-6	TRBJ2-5	CASRGQGGQETQYF
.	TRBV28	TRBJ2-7	CASSLTSGRASREQYF
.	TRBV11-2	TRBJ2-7	CASSLGLTEQYF
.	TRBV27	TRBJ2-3	CASSFKDNRGQGSTDTQYF
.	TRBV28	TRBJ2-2	CASIRTGLAGTGELFF
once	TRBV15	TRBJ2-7	CATRGTAGSWEQYF
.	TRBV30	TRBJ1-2	CAWTRDRGNGYTF
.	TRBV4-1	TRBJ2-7	CASSLGLAGVSYEQYF
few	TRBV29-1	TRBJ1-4	CSVELGQRFF
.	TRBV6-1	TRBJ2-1	CASSEGSGSYNEQFF
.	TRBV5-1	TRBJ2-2	CASSLRQGHTGELFF
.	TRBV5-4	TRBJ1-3	CASSSQGSGNTIYF
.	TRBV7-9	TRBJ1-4	CASSLIQGPNEKLFF
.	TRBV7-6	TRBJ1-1	CASSLASGNKDTEAFF
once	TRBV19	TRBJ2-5	CATRPRGLAGETQYF
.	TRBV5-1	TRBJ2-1	CASSLALLREGNEQFF
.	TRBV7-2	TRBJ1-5	CASSLPSQGFFDSNQPQHF
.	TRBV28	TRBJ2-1	CASSSPFGSADRDEQFF
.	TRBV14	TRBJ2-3	CASSHGGLTGLDTQYF
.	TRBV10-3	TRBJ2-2	CAIRNSLNTGELFF
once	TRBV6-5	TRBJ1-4	CASSSQGQWEKLFF
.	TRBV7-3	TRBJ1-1	CASSQTGGTEAFF
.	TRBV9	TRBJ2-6	CASSREAGPGANVLTF
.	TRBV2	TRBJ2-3	CASRTGGTNPTDTQYF
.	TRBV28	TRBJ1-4	CASRPQDRRNEKLFF
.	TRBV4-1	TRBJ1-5	CASSQEENQPQHF
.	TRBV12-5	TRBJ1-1	CASGPSGVWTEAFF
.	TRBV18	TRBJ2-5	CASSPPWPETQYF
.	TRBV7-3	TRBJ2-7	CASSQAGGSYEQYF
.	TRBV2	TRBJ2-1	CASSRQGYNEQFF
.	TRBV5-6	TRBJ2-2	CASSLTVAGELFF
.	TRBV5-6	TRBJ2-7	CASSLERDWDEQYF
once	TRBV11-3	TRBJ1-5	CASRLLSGEKDQPQHF
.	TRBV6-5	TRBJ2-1	CASSASGSSYNEQFF
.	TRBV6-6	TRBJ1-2	CASRGQGHYGYTF
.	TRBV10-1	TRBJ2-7	CASSESGGYEQYF
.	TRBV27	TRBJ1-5	CASTNNPGQPQHF
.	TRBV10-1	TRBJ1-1	CASSDTGQGNTEAFF
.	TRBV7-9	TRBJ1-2	CASSPVDYGYTF
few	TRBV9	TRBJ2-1	CASSIQGLAGANEQFF
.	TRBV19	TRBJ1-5	CASSRQGWNQPQHF
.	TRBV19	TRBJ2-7	CASSVGREQYF
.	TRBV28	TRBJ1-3	CASSAPRGFGNTIYF
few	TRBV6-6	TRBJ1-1	CASSVPGQNTEAFF
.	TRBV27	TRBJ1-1	CASSLMGPSSMNTEAFF
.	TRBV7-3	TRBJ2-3	CASSAFSLELPGDTQYF
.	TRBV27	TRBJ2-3	CASRPLYEGGTDTQYF
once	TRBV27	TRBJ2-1	CASRGLAGDYNEQFF
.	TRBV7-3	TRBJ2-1	CASSSGLAGYNEQFF
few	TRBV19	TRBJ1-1	CASKGVGEAFF